The 30 T cell receptor beta chains given below trace back to one sample, sequenced in a study of CD8 T cell repertoires and HIV-1 epitope variants. These receptors lack a known antigen. Data came from immunoSEQ multiplex PCR; TCRdb stores just in-frame clones and leaves some out. Among several thousand clones listed, roughly 65% were seen once. The sample was cultured CD8+ T cells derived from PBMCs. Receptor source: a male donor with HIV.

The chain uses TRBV28 and TRBJ2-5; TRBD2 matches at 12 bases. The CDR3 is made up of 14 amino acids. V lost 6 bases, J lost 10 bases, and 9 bases stayed unmatched. Germline CDR1 reads MDHEN; CDR2 reads SYDVKM. The CDR3 DNA reads as TGTGCCAGCAGACGTCTAGCGGGAGGGCTGAGCCAGTACTTC. This sequence encodes CASRRLAGGLSQYF.

V and J are TRBV27 and TRBJ1-6; no firm D call. Trimming left V 5 bases short and J 9 bases short, with 14 bases between. The CDR3 consists of 14 residues. Germline V gene lookup returns CDR1 MNHEY and CDR2 SMNVEV (reference sequence). CDR3 sequence (DNA): TGTGCCAGCAGTCCCCTAGGGATGTCTTCACCCCTCCACTTT. Its translation: CASSPLGMSSPLHF.

A word on this clone: A junction boundary mismatches the germline segment, possibly from a read error. The V and J genes are TRBV4-1 and TRBJ2-1; D is possibly TRBD2 (6 bases). CDR1 and CDR2 (germline): MGHRA, YSYEKL. The CDR3 contains 14 residues. In DNA form, the CDR3 reads TGCGCCAGCAGCCAAGATCAGGTCGGGAGTATTCCACTCTTC. It specifies CASSQDQVGSIPLF.

The chain uses TRBV7-9 and TRBJ2-2; D ambiguous. Trimming removed 5 bases at V and 0 bases at J, with 10 bases between. The CDR3 runs to 15 residues. Germline V lookup: CDR1 SEHNR, CDR2 FQNEAQ (reference sequence). The CDR3, as DNA: TGTGCCAGCAGCCCAGCAGAAGCGAACACCGGGGAGCTGTTTTTT. Protein sequence: CASSPAEANTGELFF.

This clone was detected a few times. The V and J genes are TRBV11-2 and TRBJ2-1, with a weak D call TRBD2 (7 bases). CDR3 length: 16 residues. Germline CDR1 SGHAT, CDR2 FQNNGV. Trimming shortened V by 5 bases and J by 2 bases, and 16 bases separated the two germline ends. CDR3 sequence: CASSPRGGGPYNEQFF. DNA of the CDR3: TGTGCCAGCAGCCCCAGGGGAGGGGGTCCCTACAATGAGCAGTTCTTC.

This clone turned up a few times. The chain combines TRBV2 with TRBJ2-7, with 14 bases fitting TRBD2. CDR1 and CDR2 from the germline V gene are SNHLY and FYNNEI. V lost 5 bases and J lost 6; bases outside the gene matches: 12. CDR3 length equals 17 residues. CDR3 protein: CASSTGLAGVGASEQYF. The DNA for the CDR3 is TGTGCCAGCAGTACGGGACTAGCGGGAGTGGGCGCCTCCGAGCAGTACTTC.

The V call is TRBV19, the J call TRBJ2-3, with TRBD2 identical over 10 bases. After removal of 6 bases from V and 0 bases from J, the junction contained 12 bases not matched to a gene. The CDR3 loop spans 18 amino acids. Germline CDR1 and CDR2: LNHDA and SQIVND (reference sequence). This CDR3 is CASRGSGGLLPSTDTQYF. The CDR3 DNA reads TGTGCCAGTAGAGGTAGCGGGGGGCTTTTACCTAGCACAGATACGCAGTATTTT.

V and J are TRBV30 and TRBJ1-5, with no clear D. This CDR3 spans 13 amino acids. The V end was cut by 3 bases, the J end by 7 bases, with 13 bases between. CDR1 is GTSNPN, CDR2 SVGIG, per germline (reference sequence). The CDR3 nucleotides are TGTGCCTGGAGCCAAGGAGTAGGCCAGCCCCAGCATTTT. Protein: CAWSQGVGQPQHF.

The chain is built from TRBV11-2 and TRBJ2-7, with unresolved D. The CDR3 has 11 residues. The germline V gene has CDR1 SGHAT and CDR2 FQNNGV. V lost 1 base and J 7 bases, leaving 5 bases between the germline ends. The chain's CDR3 is CASSLVGEQYF. DNA for the CDR3: TGTGCCAGCAGCTTAGTAGGGGAGCAGTACTTC.

This chain connects TRBV5-1 to TRBJ2-7; D might be TRBD2 (5 bases). The germline gives CDR1 SGHRS, CDR2 YFSETQ. The V end lost 4 bases, the J end lost 1 base, and 15 bases lay between the germline ends. CDR3 length equals 15 residues. In DNA, the CDR3 is TGCGCCAGCAGCCCGACCCGAGGCGGGTCCTACGAGCAGTACTTC. This gives the protein CASSPTRGGSYEQYF.

The rearrangement joins TRBV5-5 to TRBJ1-2, with D perhaps TRBD1 (5 bases). Trimming shortened V by 6 bases and J by 8 bases, and 23 bases separated the two germline ends. Germline loops: CDR1 SGHKS, CDR2 YYEKEE (reference sequence). There are 15 residues in the CDR3. In nucleotides, the CDR3 is TGTGCCAGCACCCGACAATCGGCGGGGACTAGGGGCTACACCTTC. Its protein is CASTRQSAGTRGYTF.

This clone was observed a handful of times. The chain combines TRBV28 with TRBJ2-5; TRBD1 aligns across 7 bases. V shed 2 bases and J 5 bases; nucleotides not matched to a gene: 5. The CDR3 contains 14 residues. In germline, CDR1 is MDHEN, CDR2 SYDVKM. As DNA, the CDR3 is TGTGCCAGCAGTTTACTGACAGGGTTGGAGACCCAGTACTTC. It yields the protein CASSLLTGLETQYF.

The gene calls are TRBV6-6 and TRBJ2-3; 16 positions match TRBD2. The V segment lost 10 bases and the J segment 7 bases; nucleotides outside the gene matches: 8. The CDR3 is 15 amino acids. Germline V gives CDR1 MNHNY, CDR2 SVGAGI (reference sequence). The CDR3 bases are TGTGCCACCCTAAGGGGACTAGCGGGAGGGAATACGCAGTATTTT. This gives the protein CATLRGLAGGNTQYF.

The chain recombines TRBV6-5 with TRBJ2-7, with 7 bases aligning to TRBD1. V was clipped by 8 bases and J by 2 bases; unmatched bases: 6. Germline assignment: CDR1 MNHEY and CDR2 SVGAGI. The CDR3 has 13 amino acids. The CDR3 bases are TGTGCCAGCCGATCCGGGACAGCCTACGAGCAGTACTTC. It encodes CASRSGTAYEQYF.

The genes are TRBV7-9 and TRBJ2-7; TRBD2 aligns across 8 bases. Trimming removed 2 bases from V and 0 bases from J; junction bases left unmatched: 6. The germline gives CDR1 SEHNR, CDR2 FQNEAQ (reference sequence). This CDR3 is 16 amino acids long. The CDR3 reads CASSLSAGGRSYEQYF. The CDR3 DNA follows: TGTGCCAGCAGCTTATCGGCGGGGGGCCGCTCCTACGAGCAGTACTTC.

This sequence joins TRBV19 and TRBJ1-6; 7 bases fit TRBD1. This CDR3 is built from 14 residues. The germline gives CDR1 LNHDA, CDR2 SQIVND (reference sequence). V dropped 5 bases and J dropped 5; count of bases not matched to a gene: 3. The CDR3 here is CASSGTADNSPLHF. The CDR3 DNA sequence: TGTGCCAGTAGTGGGACAGCAGATAATTCACCCCTCCACTTT.

CDR3 bases: TGTGCCAGCAGCTCCGCCGGGATAGATCAAGAGACCCAGTACTTC. As protein: CASSSAGIDQETQYF. V usage is TRBV6-7 and J usage is TRBJ2-5; possible D gene TRBD2, 5 bases. TRBV6-7 is an open reading frame, and its role is uncertain. Trimming shortened V by 6 bases and J by 2 bases, and 16 bases separated the two germline ends. CDR3 size: 15 residues.

V is TRBV2 and J is TRBJ1-6; the D gene is possibly TRBD1 (6 bases). Deletions cut 8 bases from V and 7 bases from J, with 9 bases between. Germline V CDR1 and CDR2: SNHLY, FYNNEI. The CDR3 totals 12 residues. CDR3 coding DNA: TGTGCCAGCGGGACAAGGAATTCACCCCTCCACTTT. Amino acids: CASGTRNSPLHF.

V usage is TRBV2 and J usage is TRBJ1-3, with a tentative D call TRBD1 (5 bases). The germline V gene encodes CDR1 SNHLY and CDR2 FYNNEI. The length of the CDR3 is 16 residues. Trimming removed 7 bases at V and 4 bases at J, with 20 bases between. CDR3 bases: TGTGCCAGCACCCAGAGCCGGGGGATGGGGGGAAACACCATATATTTT. It yields the protein CASTQSRGMGGNTIYF. Full variable domain (missing parts from reference TRBV2 and TRBJ1-3): EPEVTQTPSHQVTQMGQEVILRCVPISNHLYFYWYRQILGQKVEFLVSFYNNEISEKSEIFDDQFSVERPDGSNFTLKIRSTKLEDSAMYFCASTQSRGMGGNTIYFGEGSWLTVV.

The V call is TRBV11-2, the J call TRBJ2-2; D is undetermined. Trimming cost V 6 bases and J 4 bases, with 12 bases left between them. Germline CDR1 is SGHAT and CDR2 is FQNNGV. The CDR3 is 14 amino acids. CDR3 in amino acids: CASRLDRATGELFF. In nucleotides, the CDR3 is TGTGCCAGCAGACTGGACCGGGCCACCGGGGAGCTGTTTTTT.

This rearrangement joins TRBV6-1 to TRBJ2-3; D is uncertain. V was pared by 0 bases and J by 1 base, with 8 bases between. CDR3 length equals 15 residues. Germline CDR1 reads MNHNS; CDR2 reads SASEGT. The CDR3 sequence is CASSEARVGTDTQYF. CDR3 DNA: TGTGCCAGCAGTGAAGCAAGGGTAGGCACAGATACGCAGTATTTT.

In this sample, this clone turned up a few times. The gene calls are TRBV5-6 and TRBJ2-2, with D possibly matching TRBD1 (5 bases). The V gene's germline CDR1 is SGHDT and CDR2 YYEEEE. The V gene lost 0 bases and the J gene lost 6 bases, with 12 bases spanning the gap. This CDR3 is built from 15 residues. CDR3 DNA sequence: TGTGCCAGCAGCTTGGGAACAGGTGTGGCCGGGGAGCTGTTTTTT. Translating gives CASSLGTGVAGELFF.

This clone was seen a few times. The chain is built from TRBV5-1 and TRBJ1-1; no definite D call. Trimming shortened V by 2 bases and J by 5 bases, and 16 bases separated the two germline ends. There are 15 residues in the CDR3. CDR1 is SGHRS and CDR2 is YFSETQ in the germline V gene. CDR3 DNA: TGCGCCAGCAGCTTCTCGACAACGCGAGGGACTGAAGCTTTCTTT. The encoded protein is CASSFSTTRGTEAFF.

There are a few counts of this clone. The rearrangement joins TRBV19 to TRBJ1-5; D is undetermined. The V gene lost 1 base and the J gene lost 4 bases, with 14 bases spanning the gap. The CDR3 totals 16 residues. Germline assignment: CDR1 LNHDA and CDR2 SQIVND (reference sequence). The chain's CDR3 is CASSIVAGSLNQPQHF. CDR3 bases: TGTGCCAGTAGTATAGTGGCGGGCTCTCTGAATCAGCCCCAGCATTTT.

CDR3 loop: CASSWGTSGSFTGELFF. Written as DNA, the CDR3 is TGTGCCAGCAGCTGGGGAACTAGCGGGAGCTTCACCGGGGAGCTGTTTTTT. This chain joins TRBV7-6 and TRBJ2-2; TRBD2 aligns across 11 bases. The CDR3 has 17 amino acids. Unmatched junction bases numbered 8, after V lost 4 bases and J lost 4 bases. In germline, CDR1 is SGHVS, CDR2 FNYEAQ.

This clone occurred a few times. The rearrangement joins TRBV9 to TRBJ1-2; D might be TRBD1 (5 bases). The CDR3 has 13 amino acids. Germline CDR1 SGDLS, CDR2 YYNGEE. Trimming removed 0 bases at V and 4 bases at J, with 7 bases between. CDR3 amino acids: CASSVGDGYGYTF. The DNA of the CDR3 is TGTGCCAGCAGCGTAGGGGACGGCTATGGCTACACCTTC.

This clone was found a few times. J is TRBJ1-1 and V is TRBV5-4, with 8 bases fitting TRBD1. The V gene's germline CDR1 is SGHNT and CDR2 YYREEE (reference sequence). V trimming: 4 bases; J trimming: 1 base; junction bases outside the gene matches: 6. The CDR3 runs 15 residues. CDR3 sequence: CASSARTGRNTEAFF. The CDR3 DNA follows: TGTGCCAGCAGCGCCAGGACAGGGAGGAACACTGAAGCTTTCTTT.

The rearrangement joins TRBV6-4 to TRBJ2-4; D gene unclear. CDR1 is MRHNA and CDR2 is SNTAGT in the germline V gene. This CDR3 is built from 14 residues. The ends were cut back, 3 bases at V and 8 bases at J, with 14 bases in the middle. As DNA, the CDR3 is TGTGCCAGCAGTGAGATGGGGTTTAGGGACATTCAGTACTTC. Protein sequence: CASSEMGFRDIQYF.

The gene calls are TRBV7-6 and TRBJ1-2, with 7 bases aligning to TRBD1. The trim removed 4 bases at V and 2 bases at J, leaving 1 base unmatched. Germline V gene lookup returns CDR1 SGHVS and CDR2 FNYEAQ. This CDR3 contains 13 residues. This chain's CDR3 is CASSSGQNYGYTF. The CDR3 DNA follows: TGTGCCAGCAGCTCGGGACAGAACTATGGCTACACCTTC. Full variable domain (remainder filled in from reference TRBV7-6 and TRBJ1-2): GAGVSQSPRYKVTKRGQDVALRCDPISGHVSLYWYRQALGQGPEFLTYFNYEAQQDKSGLPNDRFSAERPEGSISTLTIQRTEQRDSAMYRCASSSGQNYGYTFGSGTRLTVV.

The V gene is TRBV7-8, the J gene TRBJ1-1; possible D gene TRBD1, 5 bases. V shed 1 base and J shed 2 bases, with 14 bases lying between them. This CDR3 comprises 16 residues. CDR1 SGHVS and CDR2 FQNEAQ come from the germline V gene. Here the CDR3 reads CASSLGGALSNTEAFF. CDR3 nucleotide sequence: TGTGCCAGCAGCTTAGGAGGGGCCTTATCTAACACTGAAGCTTTCTTT.